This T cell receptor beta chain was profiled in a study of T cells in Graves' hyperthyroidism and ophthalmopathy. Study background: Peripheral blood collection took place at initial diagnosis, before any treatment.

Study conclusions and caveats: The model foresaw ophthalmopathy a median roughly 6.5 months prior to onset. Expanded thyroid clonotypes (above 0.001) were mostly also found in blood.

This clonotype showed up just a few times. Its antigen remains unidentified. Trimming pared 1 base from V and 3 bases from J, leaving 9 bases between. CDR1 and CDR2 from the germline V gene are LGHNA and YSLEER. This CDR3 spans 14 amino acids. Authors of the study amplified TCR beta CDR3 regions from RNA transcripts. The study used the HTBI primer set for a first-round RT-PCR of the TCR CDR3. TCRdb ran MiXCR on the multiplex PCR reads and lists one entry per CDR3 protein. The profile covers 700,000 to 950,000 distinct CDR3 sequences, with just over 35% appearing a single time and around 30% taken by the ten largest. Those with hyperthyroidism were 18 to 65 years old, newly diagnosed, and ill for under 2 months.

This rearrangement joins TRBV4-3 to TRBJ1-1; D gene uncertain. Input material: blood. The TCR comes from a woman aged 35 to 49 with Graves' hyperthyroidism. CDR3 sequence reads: CASSQGGRYTEAFF. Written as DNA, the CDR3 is TGCGCCAGCAGCCAAGGAGGCAGGTACACTGAAGCTTTCTTT.